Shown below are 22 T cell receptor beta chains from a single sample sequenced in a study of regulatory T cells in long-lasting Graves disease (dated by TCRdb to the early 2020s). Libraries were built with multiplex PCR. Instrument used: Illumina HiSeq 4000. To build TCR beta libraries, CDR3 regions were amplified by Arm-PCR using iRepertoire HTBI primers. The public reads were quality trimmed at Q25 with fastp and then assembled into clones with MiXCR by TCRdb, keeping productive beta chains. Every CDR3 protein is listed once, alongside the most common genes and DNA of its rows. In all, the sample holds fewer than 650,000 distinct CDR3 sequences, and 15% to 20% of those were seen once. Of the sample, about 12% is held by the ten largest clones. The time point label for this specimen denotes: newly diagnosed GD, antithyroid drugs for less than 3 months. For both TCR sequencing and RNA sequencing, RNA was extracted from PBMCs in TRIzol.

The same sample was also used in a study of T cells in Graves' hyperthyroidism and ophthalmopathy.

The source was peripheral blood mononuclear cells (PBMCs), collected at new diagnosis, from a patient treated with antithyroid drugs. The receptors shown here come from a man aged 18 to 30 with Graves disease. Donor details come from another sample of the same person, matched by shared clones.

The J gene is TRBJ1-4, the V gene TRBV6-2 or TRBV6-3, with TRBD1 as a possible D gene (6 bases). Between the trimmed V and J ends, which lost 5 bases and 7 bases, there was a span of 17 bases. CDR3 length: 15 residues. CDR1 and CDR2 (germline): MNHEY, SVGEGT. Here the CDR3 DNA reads TGTGCCAGCAGTGCATGGACAGCCACGTCTGAAAAACTGTTTTTT. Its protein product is CASSAWTATSEKLFF.

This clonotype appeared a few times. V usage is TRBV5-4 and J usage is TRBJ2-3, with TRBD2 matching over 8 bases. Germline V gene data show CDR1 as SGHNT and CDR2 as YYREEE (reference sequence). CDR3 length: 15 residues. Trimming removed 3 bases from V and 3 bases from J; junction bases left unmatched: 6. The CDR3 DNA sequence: TGTGCCAGCAGCTGGAGCGGGAGTGGTACAGATACGCAGTATTTT. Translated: CASSWSGSGTDTQYF.

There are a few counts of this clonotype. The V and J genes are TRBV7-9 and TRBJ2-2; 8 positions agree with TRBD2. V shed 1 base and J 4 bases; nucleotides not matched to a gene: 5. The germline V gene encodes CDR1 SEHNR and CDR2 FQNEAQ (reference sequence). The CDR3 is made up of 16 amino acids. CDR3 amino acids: CASSLDGLAGTGELFF. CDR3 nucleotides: TGTGCCAGCAGCTTAGACGGACTAGCAGGCACCGGGGAGCTGTTTTTT.

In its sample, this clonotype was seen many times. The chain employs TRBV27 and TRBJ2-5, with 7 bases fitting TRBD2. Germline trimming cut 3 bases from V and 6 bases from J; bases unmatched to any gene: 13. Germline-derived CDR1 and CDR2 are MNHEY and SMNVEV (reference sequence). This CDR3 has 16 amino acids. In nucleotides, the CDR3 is TGTGCCAGCAGTTTGGGGGAGGGAGGGAGATTGAAGACCCAGTACTTC. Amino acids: CASSLGEGGRLKTQYF.

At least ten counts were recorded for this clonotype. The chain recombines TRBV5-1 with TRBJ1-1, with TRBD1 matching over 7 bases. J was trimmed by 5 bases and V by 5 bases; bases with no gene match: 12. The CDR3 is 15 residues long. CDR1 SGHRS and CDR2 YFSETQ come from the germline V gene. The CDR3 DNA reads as TGCGCCAGCAGACCGACAGGGCTGGGATATACTGAAGCTTTCTTT. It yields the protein CASRPTGLGYTEAFF.

The CDR3 is CAWSVEGTHPAAFF. The DNA for the CDR3 is TGTGCCTGGAGTGTAGAAGGCACCCACCCCGCAGCTTTCTTT. The chain is built from TRBV30 and TRBJ1-1, with no clear D. The CDR3 is 14 residues long. Germline-derived CDR1 and CDR2 are GTSNPN and SVGIG (reference sequence). Trimming left V 0 bases short and J 10 bases short, with 18 bases between.

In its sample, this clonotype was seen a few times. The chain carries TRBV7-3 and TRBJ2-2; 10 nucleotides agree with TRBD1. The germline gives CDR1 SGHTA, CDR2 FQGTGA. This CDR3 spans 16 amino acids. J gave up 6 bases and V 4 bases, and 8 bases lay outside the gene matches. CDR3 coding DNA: TGTGCCAGCAGCTCTAAGGAGACAGGGGGCCCCGGGGAGCTGTTTTTT. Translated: CASSSKETGGPGELFF.

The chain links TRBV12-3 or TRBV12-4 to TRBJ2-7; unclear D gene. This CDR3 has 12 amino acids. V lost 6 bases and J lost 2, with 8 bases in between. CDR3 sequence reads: CASSGKPYEQYF. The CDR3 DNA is TGTGCCAGCAGCGGCAAACCCTACGAGCAGTACTTC.

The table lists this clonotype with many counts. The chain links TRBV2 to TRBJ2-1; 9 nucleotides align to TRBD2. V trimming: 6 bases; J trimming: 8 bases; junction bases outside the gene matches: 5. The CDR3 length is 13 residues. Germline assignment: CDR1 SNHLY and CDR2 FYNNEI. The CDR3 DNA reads TGTGCCAGCAGGGGGACTAGCAGGTATGAGCAGTTCTTC. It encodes CASRGTSRYEQFF.

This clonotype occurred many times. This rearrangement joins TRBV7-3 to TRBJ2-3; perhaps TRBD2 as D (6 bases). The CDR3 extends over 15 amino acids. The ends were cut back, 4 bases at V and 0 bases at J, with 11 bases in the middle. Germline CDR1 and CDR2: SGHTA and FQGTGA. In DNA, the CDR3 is TGTGCCAGCAGCTCCCTCGGGACTAGCACAGATACGCAGTATTTT. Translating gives CASSSLGTSTDTQYF.

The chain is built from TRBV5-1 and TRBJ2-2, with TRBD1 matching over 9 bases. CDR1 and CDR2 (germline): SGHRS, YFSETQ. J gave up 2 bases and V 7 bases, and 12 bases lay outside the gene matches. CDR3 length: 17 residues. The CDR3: CASHRGTGGGNTGELFF. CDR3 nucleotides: TGCGCCAGCCATCGGGGAACAGGGGGCGGCAACACCGGGGAGCTGTTTTTT.

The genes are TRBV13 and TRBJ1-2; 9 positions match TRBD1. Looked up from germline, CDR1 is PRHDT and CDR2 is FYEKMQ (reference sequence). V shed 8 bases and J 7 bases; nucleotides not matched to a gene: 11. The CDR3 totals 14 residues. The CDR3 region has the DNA TGTGCCAGCGGATTACAGGGGGCGCTTAGTGGCTACACCTTC. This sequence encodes CASGLQGALSGYTF.

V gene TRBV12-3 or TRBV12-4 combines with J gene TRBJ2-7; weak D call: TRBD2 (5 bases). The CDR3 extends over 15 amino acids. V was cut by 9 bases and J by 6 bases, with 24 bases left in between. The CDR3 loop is CASSLESRRGSEQYF. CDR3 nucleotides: TGTGCCAGTTCCCTTGAGAGCCGGCGCGGGTCCGAGCAGTACTTC.

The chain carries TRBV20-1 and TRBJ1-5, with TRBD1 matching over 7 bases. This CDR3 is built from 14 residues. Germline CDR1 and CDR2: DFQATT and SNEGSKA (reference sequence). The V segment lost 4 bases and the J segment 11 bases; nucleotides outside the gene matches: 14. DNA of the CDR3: TGCAGTGCTATGACCGGACAGGTCCACCGGGCCCAGCATTTT. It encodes CSAMTGQVHRAQHF.

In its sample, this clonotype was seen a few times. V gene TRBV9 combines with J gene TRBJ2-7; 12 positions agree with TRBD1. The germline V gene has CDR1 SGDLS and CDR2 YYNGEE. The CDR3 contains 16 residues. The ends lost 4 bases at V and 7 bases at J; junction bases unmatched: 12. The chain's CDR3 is CASSPRLGQGAREQYF. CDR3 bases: TGTGCCAGCAGCCCCCGTTTGGGACAGGGGGCACGAGAGCAGTACTTC.

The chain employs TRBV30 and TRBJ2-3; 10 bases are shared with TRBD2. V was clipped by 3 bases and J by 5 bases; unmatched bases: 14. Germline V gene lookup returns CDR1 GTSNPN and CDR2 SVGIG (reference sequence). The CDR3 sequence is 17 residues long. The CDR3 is CAWSLLLTSGPGDTQYF. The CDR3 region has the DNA TGTGCCTGGAGCCTCCTCCTGACTAGCGGGCCCGGAGATACGCAGTATTTT. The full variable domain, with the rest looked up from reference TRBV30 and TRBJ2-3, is SQTIHQWPATLVQPVGSPLSLECTVEGTSNPNLYWYRQAAGRGLQLLFYSVGIGQISSEVPQNLSASRPQDRQFILSSKKLLLSDSGFYLCAWSLLLTSGPGDTQYFGPGTRLTVL.

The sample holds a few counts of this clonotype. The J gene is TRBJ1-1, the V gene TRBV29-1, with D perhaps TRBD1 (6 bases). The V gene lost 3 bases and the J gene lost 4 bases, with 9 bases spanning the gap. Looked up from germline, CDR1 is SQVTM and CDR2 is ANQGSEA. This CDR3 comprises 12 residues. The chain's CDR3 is CSVDGGRTEAFF. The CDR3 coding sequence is TGCAGCGTTGACGGGGGGCGCACTGAAGCTTTCTTT. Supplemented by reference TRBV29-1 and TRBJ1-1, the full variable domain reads SAVISQKPSRDICQRGTSLTIQCQVDSQVTMMFWYRQQPGQSLTLIATANQGSEATYESGFVIDKFPISRPNLTFSTLTVSNMSPEDSSIYLCSVDGGRTEAFFGQGTRLTVV.

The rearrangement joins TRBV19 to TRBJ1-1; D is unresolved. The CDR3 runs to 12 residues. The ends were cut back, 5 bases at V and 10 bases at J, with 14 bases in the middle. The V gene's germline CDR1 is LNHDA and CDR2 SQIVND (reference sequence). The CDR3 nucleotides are TGTGCCAGTAGTGTATTTGAACAGTCAGCTTTCTTT. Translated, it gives CASSVFEQSAFF.

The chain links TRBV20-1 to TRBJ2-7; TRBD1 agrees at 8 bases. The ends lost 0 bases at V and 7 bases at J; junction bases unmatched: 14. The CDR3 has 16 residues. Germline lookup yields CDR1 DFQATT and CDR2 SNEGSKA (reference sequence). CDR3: CSARDQRRQGAWEQYF. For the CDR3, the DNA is TGCAGTGCTAGAGATCAGCGGCGTCAGGGGGCGTGGGAGCAGTACTTC.

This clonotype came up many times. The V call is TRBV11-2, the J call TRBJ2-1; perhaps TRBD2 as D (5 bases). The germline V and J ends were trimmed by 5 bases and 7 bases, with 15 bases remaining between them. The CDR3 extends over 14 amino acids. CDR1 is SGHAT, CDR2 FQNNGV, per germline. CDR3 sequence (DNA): TGTGCCAGCAGCCGGGCAAGCGGCTGGAATGAGCAGTTCTTC. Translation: CASSRASGWNEQFF. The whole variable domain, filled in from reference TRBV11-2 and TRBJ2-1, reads EAGVAQSPRYKIIEKRQSVAFWCNPISGHATLYWYQQILGQGPKLLIQFQNNGVVDDSQLPKDRFSAERLKGVDSTLKIQPAKLEDSAVYLCASSRASGWNEQFFGPGTRLTVL.

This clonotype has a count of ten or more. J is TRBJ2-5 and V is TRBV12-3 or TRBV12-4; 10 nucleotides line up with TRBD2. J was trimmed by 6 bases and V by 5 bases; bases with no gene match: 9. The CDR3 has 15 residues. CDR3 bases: TGTGCCAGCAGTCGAAGCGGGAGGGCCTCCCAGACCCAGTACTTC. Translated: CASSRSGRASQTQYF.

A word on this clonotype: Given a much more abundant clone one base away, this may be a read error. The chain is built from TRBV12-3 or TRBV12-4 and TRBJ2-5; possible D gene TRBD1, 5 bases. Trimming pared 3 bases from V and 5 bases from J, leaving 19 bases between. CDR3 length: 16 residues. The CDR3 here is CASSFGAGPVRETQYF. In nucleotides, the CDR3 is TGTGCCAGCAGTTTTGGGGCAGGGCCCGTTCGGGAGACCCAGTACTTC.